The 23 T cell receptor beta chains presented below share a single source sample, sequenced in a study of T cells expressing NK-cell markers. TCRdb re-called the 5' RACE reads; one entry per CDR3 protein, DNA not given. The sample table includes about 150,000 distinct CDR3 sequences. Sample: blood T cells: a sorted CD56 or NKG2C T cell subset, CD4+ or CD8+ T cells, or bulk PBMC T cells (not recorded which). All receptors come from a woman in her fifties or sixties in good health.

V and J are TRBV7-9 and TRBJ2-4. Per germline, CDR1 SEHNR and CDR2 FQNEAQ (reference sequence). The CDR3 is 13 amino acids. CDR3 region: CASSSDNKNIQYF.

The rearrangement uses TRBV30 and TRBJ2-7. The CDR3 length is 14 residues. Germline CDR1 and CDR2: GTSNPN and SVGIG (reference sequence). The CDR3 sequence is CAWSVLRGPYEQYF.

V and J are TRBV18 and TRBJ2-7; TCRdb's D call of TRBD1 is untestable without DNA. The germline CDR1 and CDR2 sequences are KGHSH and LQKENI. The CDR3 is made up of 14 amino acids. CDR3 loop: CASSSDRYSYEQYF. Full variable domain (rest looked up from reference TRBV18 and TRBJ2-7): NAGVMQNPRHLVRRRGQEARLRCSPMKGHSHVYWYRQLPEEGLKFMVYLQKENIIDESGMPKERFSAEFPKEGPSILRIQQVVRGDSAAYFCASSSDRYSYEQYFGPGTRLTVT.

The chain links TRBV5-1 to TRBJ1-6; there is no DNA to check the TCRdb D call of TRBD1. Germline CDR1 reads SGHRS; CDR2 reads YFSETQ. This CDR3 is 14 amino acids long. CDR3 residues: CASSPGQGGSPLHF. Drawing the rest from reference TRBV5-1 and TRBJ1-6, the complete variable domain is KAGVTQTPRYLIKTRGQQVTLSCSPISGHRSVSWYQQTPGQGLQFLFEYFSETQRNKGNFPGRFSGRQFSNSRSEMNVSTLELGDSALYLCASSPGQGGSPLHFGNGTRLTVT.

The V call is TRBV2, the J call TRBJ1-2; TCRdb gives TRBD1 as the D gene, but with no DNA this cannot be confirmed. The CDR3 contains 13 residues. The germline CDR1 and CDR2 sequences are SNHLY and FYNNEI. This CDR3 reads CASTPGQINGYTF.

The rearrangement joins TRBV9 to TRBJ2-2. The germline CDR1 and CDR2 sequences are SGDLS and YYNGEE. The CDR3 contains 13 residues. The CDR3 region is CASSEAVTGELFF.

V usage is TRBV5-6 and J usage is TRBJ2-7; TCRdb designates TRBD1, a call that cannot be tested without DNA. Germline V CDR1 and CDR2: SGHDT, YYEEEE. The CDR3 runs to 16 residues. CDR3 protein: CASSPDRDGPPYEQYF.

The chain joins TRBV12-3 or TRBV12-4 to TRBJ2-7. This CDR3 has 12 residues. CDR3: CASSLNIYEQYF.

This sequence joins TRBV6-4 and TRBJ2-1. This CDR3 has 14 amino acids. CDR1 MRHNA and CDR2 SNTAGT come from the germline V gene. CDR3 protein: CASTHGSSYNEQFF.

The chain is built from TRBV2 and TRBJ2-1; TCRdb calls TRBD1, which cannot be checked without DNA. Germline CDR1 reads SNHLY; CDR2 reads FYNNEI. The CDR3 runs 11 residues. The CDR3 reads CASNPGNEQFF.

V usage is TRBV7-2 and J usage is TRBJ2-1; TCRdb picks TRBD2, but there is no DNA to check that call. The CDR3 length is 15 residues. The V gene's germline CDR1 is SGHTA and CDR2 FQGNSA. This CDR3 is CASSQDGAGGNEQFF.

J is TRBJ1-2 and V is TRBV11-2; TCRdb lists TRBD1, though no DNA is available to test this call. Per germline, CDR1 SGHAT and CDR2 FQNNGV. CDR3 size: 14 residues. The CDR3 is CASSAYRGKNGYTF.

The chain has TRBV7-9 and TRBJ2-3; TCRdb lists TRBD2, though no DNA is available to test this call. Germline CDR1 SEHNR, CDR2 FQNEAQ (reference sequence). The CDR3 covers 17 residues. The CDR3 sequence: CASSSSGTSRGTDTQYF.

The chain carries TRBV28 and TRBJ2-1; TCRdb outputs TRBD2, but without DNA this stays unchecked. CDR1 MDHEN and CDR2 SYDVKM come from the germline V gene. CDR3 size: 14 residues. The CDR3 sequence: CASKAGGTYNEQFF.

This chain's CDR3 is CASSLGRREQFF. The chain combines TRBV11-2 with TRBJ2-1; the D call of TRBD2 rests on TCRdb alone, since no DNA is present to check it. This CDR3 spans 12 amino acids. The V gene's germline CDR1 is SGHAT and CDR2 FQNNGV.

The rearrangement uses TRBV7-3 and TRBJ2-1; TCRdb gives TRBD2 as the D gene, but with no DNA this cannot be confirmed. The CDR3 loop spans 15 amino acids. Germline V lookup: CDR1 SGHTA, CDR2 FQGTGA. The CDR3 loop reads CASSFEGALTNEQFF.

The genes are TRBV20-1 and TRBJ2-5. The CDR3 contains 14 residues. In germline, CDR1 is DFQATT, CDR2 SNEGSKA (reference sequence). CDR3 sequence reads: CSARSSSPQETQYF.

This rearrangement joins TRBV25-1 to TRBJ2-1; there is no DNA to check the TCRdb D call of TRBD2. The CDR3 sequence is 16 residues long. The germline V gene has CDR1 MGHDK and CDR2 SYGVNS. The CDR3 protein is CASSDVGEDAGLEQFF.

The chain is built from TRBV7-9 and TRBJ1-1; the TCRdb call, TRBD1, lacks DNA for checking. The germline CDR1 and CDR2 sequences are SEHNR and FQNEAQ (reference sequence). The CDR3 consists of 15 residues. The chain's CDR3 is CASSFGGQGKPEAFF.

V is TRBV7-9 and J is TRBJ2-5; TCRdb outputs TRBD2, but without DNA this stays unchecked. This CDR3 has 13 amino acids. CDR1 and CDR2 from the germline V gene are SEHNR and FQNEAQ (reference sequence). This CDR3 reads CASSGPAGVTQYF.

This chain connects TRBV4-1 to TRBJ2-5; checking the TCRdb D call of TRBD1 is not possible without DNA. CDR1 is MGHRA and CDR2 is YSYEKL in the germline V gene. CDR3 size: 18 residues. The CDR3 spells CASSQYIGGDERGETQYF.

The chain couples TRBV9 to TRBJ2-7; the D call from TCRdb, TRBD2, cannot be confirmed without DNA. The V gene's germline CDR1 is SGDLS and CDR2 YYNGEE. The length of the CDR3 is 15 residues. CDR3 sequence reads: CASSVAAGGSYEQYF.

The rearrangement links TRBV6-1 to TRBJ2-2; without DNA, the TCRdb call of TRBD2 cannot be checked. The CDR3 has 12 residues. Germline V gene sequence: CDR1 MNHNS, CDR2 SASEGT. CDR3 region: CASSDFREALFF.